A single sample gave rise to the 17 T cell receptor beta chains below, sequenced in a study of T cell responses to AZD1222 COVID-19 vaccine (dated by TCRdb to the early 2020s). The method behind the library was the immunoSEQ multiplex PCR assay. What TCRdb holds here is the immuneACCESS table cut down to in-frame rearrangements. Part of the clones is not present; checked against another copy, under half of the missing clones reflect an unresolved V gene, and the others are unexplained. Present in this sample are roughly 140,000 clones, about 87% of which were seen just once. About 9% of the sample comes from the top ten. In light of the paper, this sample's time point label describes: about 28 days (+/-7) after the second vaccine dose. Sequencing used peripheral blood, obtained 28 days after the second AZD1222 dose. These receptors were collected from an adult who received the AZD1222 COVID-19 vaccine.

The chain uses TRBV7-2 and TRBJ2-4, with 10 nucleotides matching TRBD2. CDR1 and CDR2 from the germline V gene are SGHTA and FQGNSA. V lost 5 bases, J lost 8 bases, and 15 bases stayed unmatched. This CDR3 is 17 amino acids long. The CDR3 reads CASSLRAGGPGSDIQYF. For the CDR3, the DNA is TGTGCCAGCAGCCTTAGAGCGGGAGGGCCAGGTTCGGACATTCAGTACTTC.

The chain is built from TRBV15 and TRBJ2-1; tentatively, D is TRBD2 (6 bases). Trimming took 0 bases from V and 2 from J, leaving 8 bases between them. The CDR3 extends over 15 amino acids. CDR1 is LNHNV, CDR2 YYDKDF, per germline (reference sequence). The CDR3 DNA sequence: TGTGCCACCAGCAGAGACCGGGAGCCCTACAATGAGCAGTTCTTC. Translation: CATSRDREPYNEQFF.

The gene calls are TRBV19 and TRBJ2-2; the D gene is possibly TRBD1 (5 bases). The germline V gene encodes CDR1 LNHDA and CDR2 SQIVND (reference sequence). The ends were cut back, 3 bases at V and 1 base at J, with 9 bases in the middle. The CDR3 has 15 residues. As DNA, the CDR3 is TGTGCCAGTAGTATTCGAAGGGGGAACACCGGGGAGCTGTTTTTT. This encodes CASSIRRGNTGELFF. The full variable domain, rest sourced from reference TRBV19 and TRBJ2-2, is DGGITQSPKYLFRKEGQNVTLSCEQNLNHDAMYWYRQDPGQGLRLIYYSQIVNDFQKGDIAEGYSVSREKKESFPLTVTSAQKNPTAFYLCASSIRRGNTGELFFGEGSRLTVL.

The gene calls are TRBV19 and TRBJ1-1; 9 bases align to TRBD1. The CDR3 consists of 18 residues. V gave up 5 bases and J gave up 0 bases; unmatched junction bases: 13. CDR1 and CDR2 from the germline V gene are LNHDA and SQIVND (reference sequence). In DNA form, the CDR3 reads TGTGCCAGTAGTCCGACAGGGGGGGGAAGTGCCATGAACACTGAAGCTTTCTTT. Encoded protein: CASSPTGGGSAMNTEAFF.

V gene TRBV29-1 combines with J gene TRBJ1-1; D remains ambiguous. Germline CDR1 is SQVTM and CDR2 is ANQGSEA. This CDR3 has 11 amino acids. Trimming removed 2 bases from V and 2 bases from J, with 3 bases in between. The CDR3 sequence is CSVEPNTEAFF. The CDR3 region has the DNA TGCAGCGTTGAACCCAACACTGAAGCTTTCTTT.

The chain links TRBV29-1 to TRBJ1-2; D might be TRBD1 (5 bases). Trimming took 1 base from V and 0 from J, leaving 6 bases between them. The germline V gene has CDR1 SQVTM and CDR2 ANQGSEA. This CDR3 spans 13 amino acids. CDR3 DNA: TGCAGCGTTGAAGTCAGGGCTAACTATGGCTACACCTTC. Translating gives CSVEVRANYGYTF.

This clone appeared a single time. The chain couples TRBV30 to TRBJ2-1; no clear D. This CDR3 has 14 amino acids. Germline loops: CDR1 GTSNPN, CDR2 SVGIG (reference sequence). The CDR3: CASHSPNSYNEQFF. The CDR3 region has the DNA TGTGCTTCCCATAGCCCAAACTCCTACAATGAGCAGTTCTTC.

CDR3 DNA sequence: TGTGCCAGCAGTGAAGCGACAGGGAGCGGGTATAATTCACCCCTCCACTTT. This gives the protein CASSEATGSGYNSPLHF. The chain uses TRBV6-1 and TRBJ1-6; 7 bases are shared with TRBD1. CDR1 MNHNS and CDR2 SASEGT come from the germline V gene. V dropped 0 bases and J dropped 4; count of bases not matched to a gene: 6. CDR3 size: 17 residues.

The J gene is TRBJ2-7, the V gene TRBV27, with 7 bases that match TRBD2. V lost 7 bases to trimming and J lost 7 bases; unmatched junction nucleotides: 10. This CDR3 has 13 amino acids. Germline V gives CDR1 MNHEY, CDR2 SMNVEV (reference sequence). This CDR3 is CASTGGTTREQYF. CDR3 bases: TGTGCCAGCACCGGGGGGACGACAAGGGAGCAGTACTTC.

The V gene is TRBV15, the J gene TRBJ1-1; D remains ambiguous. The length of the CDR3 is 14 residues. Between the trimmed V and J ends, which lost 0 bases and 4 bases, there was a span of 9 bases. From germline, CDR1 is LNHNV and CDR2 YYDKDF (reference sequence). The CDR3 DNA reads TGTGCCACCAGCAGAGATCGGGTCATCACTGAAGCTTTCTTT. It encodes CATSRDRVITEAFF.

This chain uses TRBV11-3 with TRBJ2-7, with D possibly TRBD1 on 5 matching bases. Per germline, CDR1 SGHNT and CDR2 YENEEA. This CDR3 contains 13 residues. V lost 5 bases and J lost 4, with 12 bases in between. CDR3 protein: CASSLFQGYEQYF. The CDR3 DNA reads TGTGCCAGCAGCCTCTTTCAGGGTTACGAGCAGTACTTC. Complete variable domain (other parts from reference TRBV11-3 and TRBJ2-7): EAGVVQSPRYKIIEKKQPVAFWCNPISGHNTLYWYLQNLGQGPELLIRYENEEAVDDSQLPKDRFSAERLKGVDSTLKIQPAELGDSAVYLCASSLFQGYEQYFGPGTRLTVT.

This chain uses TRBV2 with TRBJ2-1; tentative D call: TRBD2 (6 bases). Germline-derived CDR1 and CDR2 are SNHLY and FYNNEI. The CDR3 totals 13 residues. Trimming removed 7 bases from V and 10 bases from J, with 17 bases in between. In DNA form, the CDR3 reads TGTGCCAGCAATGGCGTCGGGAGCGTGGAGCAGTTCTTC. This codes for CASNGVGSVEQFF.

The V and J genes are TRBV6-6 and TRBJ2-1; D assignment may be TRBD1 or TRBD2 (5 bases each). Germline assignment: CDR1 MNHNY and CDR2 SVGAGI (reference sequence). V dropped 0 bases and J dropped 2 bases, with 8 bases sitting between them. This CDR3 comprises 15 residues. As DNA, the CDR3 is TGTGCCAGCAGTTACTCGGGACCGGCCTACAATGAGCAGTTCTTC. Its translation: CASSYSGPAYNEQFF.

This chain links TRBV6-5 with TRBJ1-2; TRBD1 aligns across 7 bases. The CDR3 totals 14 residues. Germline CDR1 and CDR2: MNHEY and SVGAGI. J gave up 4 bases and V 2 bases, and 4 bases lay outside the gene matches. The CDR3 DNA reads TGTGCCAGCAGTTACACGGGACAGACCTATGGCTACACCTTC. Protein product: CASSYTGQTYGYTF.

V and J are TRBV2 and TRBJ2-2; no clear D gene. The CDR3 covers 13 residues. Germline loops: CDR1 SNHLY, CDR2 FYNNEI. Deletions cut 4 bases from V and 7 bases from J, with 10 bases between. The CDR3 sequence: CASSAARLGELFF. In DNA form, the CDR3 reads TGTGCCAGCAGTGCGGCTAGGCTCGGGGAGCTGTTTTTT.

The rearrangement joins TRBV15 to TRBJ2-7, with 12 positions matching TRBD2. V shed 0 bases and J 2 bases; nucleotides not matched to a gene: 11. The CDR3 consists of 19 residues. CDR1 LNHNV and CDR2 YYDKDF come from the germline V gene (reference sequence). The CDR3 bases are TGTGCCACCAGCAGAGATCCCCCACAGACTAGCGGGAGAACCTACGAGCAGTACTTC. Protein product: CATSRDPPQTSGRTYEQYF. The full variable domain, its missing parts supplied by reference TRBV15 and TRBJ2-7, is DAMVIQNPRYQVTQFGKPVTLSCSQTLNHNVMYWYQQKSSQAPKLLFHYYDKDFNNEADTPDNFQSRRPNTSFCFLDIRSPGLGDTAMYLCATSRDPPQTSGRTYEQYFGPGTRLTVT.

In its sample, this clone was seen a few times. CDR3 DNA sequence: TGTGCCAGCAGCTTCCCGGGGGACAGACCATACCTTGGCTACACCTTC. This translates into CASSFPGDRPYLGYTF. The chain recombines TRBV7-9 with TRBJ1-2; 7 nucleotides agree with TRBD1. This CDR3 is 16 amino acids long. CDR1 and CDR2 (germline): SEHNR, FQNEAQ (reference sequence). V shed 3 bases, J shed 7 bases, and the junction held 14 bases outside the gene matches.